This T cell receptor (beta chain) was documented in a study of T cell responses to AZD1222 COVID-19 vaccine (dated by TCRdb to the early 2020s). For the study in its entirety: TCR sequencing was performed for over 230 trial participants, of whom around 210 were given two doses of AZD1222 and about 25 were given two doses of MenACWY control vaccine. Enrollment into the trials was organized by age into subgroups of 18-55, 56-69 and 70-plus years, and those subgroups contained roughly 150, 30 and 60 TCR-sequenced participants, respectively.

General findings and caveats noted by the study authors: Reportedly, close to half of the unique spike-specific TCRs recognized epitopes lying outside the regions that are mutated in the B.1.351 and B.1.1.7 variants. Most participants were white British and females outnumbered males, and the authors suggested that clonal diversity may have been underestimated. The 56-69-year group was small, and its depth increase did not reach significance, likely because of low power. Conclusions about previously exposed vaccinees are limited, since just 5 to 7 AZD1222 recipients were seropositive for SARS-CoV-2 at baseline. Because no day 14 peak-response samples were available, the repertoires could be characterized only after the peak T cell response. Vaccine-associated CD4 TCRs spanned the whole spike protein, with dominant responses in regions 160-218 and 743-854. After two AZD1222 doses, spike-specific TCR breadth and depth were significantly higher than at day 0 and than in MenACWY recipients.

The CDR3 regions of human TCRbeta chains were analyzed by immunosequencing. In the authors' own workflow: Repertoire TCRs were checked for matches against a reference library of SARS-CoV-2-specific TCRs that had been generated using the MIRA antigen-specificity platform. Breadth meant the fraction of unique TCRs that were SARS-CoV-2-associated, whereas depth meant the fraction of total T cells that were SARS-CoV-2-associated. Using the MIRA data, every spike-specific TCR was mapped to the spike region that the TCR reacted to and assigned to either a CD4 or a CD8 class. Log10-transformed breadth and depth values were compared by one-way ANOVA with Sidak's multiple comparisons tests. This is the immuneACCESS table as TCRdb keeps it, with only in-frame sequences that have V and J called. A part of the clones is gone; compared with another copy, unresolved V genes explain less than half, and the rest is unexplained. The V and J calls and clone size are taken from that table; D and trimming were inferred from the DNA. The sample has about 81,000 clones on record, around 90% of them singletons. The ten largest clonotypes hold approximately 8% of the sample.

Comments on this clone: This receptor's antigen is unknown. Base quality data are lacking; no much larger clone is found one base away.

V loses 5 bases, J loses 4 bases, and the germline ends lie 14 bases apart. The CDR3 runs 14 residues from the cysteine to the phenylalanine. Only the CDR3 region is kept as DNA, spanning 42 bases read in frame from base 1. The germline V gene provides CDR1 SGHDN and CDR2 FVKESK. This specimen's time point label, interpreted: about 28 days (+/-7) after the second vaccine dose. AZD1222 recipients with second doses at about 4 weeks or about 12 weeks were pooled, because spike-specific TCR depth and breadth did not differ between schedules. Vaccinee samples came from UK trials COV001 and COV002, including a single-blind randomized controlled phase 2/3 trial of AZD1222 (ChAdOx1 nCoV-19) in healthy adults. For TCRbeta chain sequencing, PBMC samples were collected from trial participants at day 0 and at day 28 after the second dose.

The source is an adult who received the AZD1222 COVID-19 vaccine. The rearranged chain carries TRBV14 and TRBJ2-5; no D gene call is confident. Sample: peripheral blood, taken 28 days after the second AZD1222 dose. The CDR3 region reads CASSSTTRRETQYF. The nucleotide sequence reads TGTGCCAGCAGCTCTACGACCCGAAGAGAGACCCAGTACTTC.